The T cell receptor (beta chain) under discussion was sequenced for a study of human thymus T cells. Study findings and constraints: Thymic repertoires overlap heavily among unrelated individuals, related research has reported. In thymic and blood repertoires alike, V and J usage looked biased.

The V end lost 9 bases, the J end lost 7 bases, and 19 bases lay between the germline ends. CDR3 length equals 15 residues. The germline gives CDR1 SGHVS, CDR2 FQNEAQ. Resections obtained during corrective heart surgery supplied the thymus tissue. Healthy Finnish infants having corrective surgery for congenital heart defects served as donors. Assay used: immunoSEQ multiplex PCR; TCRdb lists only in-frame clones, some missing. Among some 120,000 clones listed, about 94% were seen once. Comments on this clone: What it binds is not known.

The rearrangement links TRBV7-8 to TRBJ1-6; D possibly corresponds to TRBD1 (6 bases). The clonotype originates from a boy younger than two with a congenital heart defect but otherwise immunologically healthy. The sequencing sample was made of thymus tissue. The CDR3 coding sequence is TGTGCCAGATGGGAGCAGGGGATAAGGAATTCACCCCTCCACTTT. Its translation is CARWEQGIRNSPLHF.